This T cell receptor beta chain was recovered during a study of blood T cell repertoires in COVID-19. Trimming took off 4 bases at V and 7 bases at J, with 17 bases between the two ends. CDR3 length: 16 residues. Germline lookup yields CDR1 SNHLY and CDR2 FYNNEI. Assay: immunoSEQ multiplex PCR; the TCRdb copy retains only in-frame clones and omits some. The data hold 87,000 or so clones, with roughly 80% observed a single time. The clonotype was recovered from a woman over 75 with active or convalescent COVID-19. The sample consisted of peripheral blood. The chain uses TRBV2 and TRBJ1-6, with unresolved D. This chain's CDR3 is CASSAVGGRMNSPLHF. The CDR3 DNA follows: TGTGCCAGCAGTGCCGTTGGTGGCAGGATGAATTCACCCCTCCACTTT.